This T cell receptor beta chain was sequenced during a study of molecular identifiers for immune sequencing clone quantification. Study-wide background: With replicates, the RNA of 20,000 or 100,000 naive CD8 cells was split five ways and four were sequenced.

This clonotype was recorded at least ten times. Antigen unknown. General study results and limits: Clonotypes surpassing 20 RNA copies contained over 98% of effector molecules, versus under 1% in naive cells. Sizes of clones that are highly expanded could be underestimated (if identical TCR molecules share a barcode).

Previously described methods and listed TCR primers were used for bulk TCR libraries. A single record per CDR3 protein comes from TCRdb applying MiXCR to the PCR reads. The sample consists of more than 450,000 distinct CDR3 sequences, 20% to 25% of them appearing once. Trimming took 5 bases from V and 3 from J, leaving 8 bases between them. Germline V gene lookup returns CDR1 LGHNA and CDR2 YNFKEQ. The CDR3 spans 13 residues. Material for sequencing was naive CD8+ T cells from blood, with Jurkat cell RNA spiked in. This sample's subset: FACS-sorted CD8+CD4-CCR7+CD45RA+ naive T cells. The source is a human donor in good health. Some libraries in this study had Jurkat cell RNA spiked in. J is TRBJ1-5 and V is TRBV4-2, with D hard to call. The chain's CDR3 is CASSAGINQPQHF. The CDR3 DNA reads as TGTGCCAGCAGCGCGGGGATCAATCAGCCCCAGCATTTT.